This T cell receptor (beta chain) was observed in a study of T-cell reconstitution after alpha-beta-depleted transplantation in children. Unique molecular identifiers were used to barcode this TCRbeta library. TCRdb re-derived calls from the PCR reads in MiXCR, one entry per CDR3 protein. This sample carries around 450,000 distinct CDR3 sequences, over 9.5% of them seen once, and the ten largest clones take roughly 2.1%. The study's findings and limits: Several hundred expanded graft clones reportedly supplied alpha-beta T cells about two months after transplant. After one year, T-cell counts and TCRbeta diversity mostly came from new T cells. Recipient T cells and thymic progenitors that survived were the source of the high TCRbeta diversity seen at day 60 in some patients.

This clonotype occurred many times. Its antigen is as yet unknown. This clonotype originated in a child aged 2-15 years with inherited bone marrow failure, due to receive a stem cell transplant. The sequenced sample was PBMCs, obtained before TCRalphabeta/CD19-depleted stem cell transplant.

The CDR3 DNA reads TGCGCCAGCAGCCAAGCTTTTCAACAGTTCGAAGAGACCCAGTACTTC. It translates to CASSQAFQQFEETQYF. V gene TRBV4-3 combines with J gene TRBJ2-5; D is undetermined. Germline V gene lookup returns CDR1 LGHNA and CDR2 YSLEER. The ends were cut back, 1 base at V and 3 bases at J, with 15 bases in the middle. The CDR3 contains 16 residues.